Given below is one TCR beta chain in context. CDR1 is PRHDT and CDR2 is FYEKMQ in the germline V gene (reference sequence). J was trimmed by 3 bases and V by 7 bases; bases with no gene match: 11. The CDR3 runs to 16 residues. These data belong to a study of blood T cell repertoires in COVID-19. Libraries were prepared by immunoSEQ multiplex PCR; TCRdb keeps only in-frame clonotypes and omits some of them. This table holds 200,000 or so clones, roughly 80% found once. The source of this sequence is a woman older than 75 with acute or convalescent COVID-19. The sequencing input was peripheral blood. The chain has TRBV13 and TRBJ2-1; 8 bases align to TRBD2. CDR3 DNA: TGTGCCAGCAAAACCGGGCGGCGGGGGGTCTACAATGAGCAGTTCTTC. This codes for CASKTGRRGVYNEQFF. Full variable domain (rest looked up from reference TRBV13 and TRBJ2-1): AAGVIQSPRHLIKEKRETATLKCYPIPRHDTVYWYQQGPGQDPQFLISFYEKMQSDKGSIPDRFSAQQFSDYHSELNMSSLELGDSALYFCASKTGRRGVYNEQFFGPGTRLTVL.